The 25 T cell receptor beta chains listed next were all sequenced from one sample in a study of cytomegalovirus exposure and HLA in healthy donors. The data were produced by immunoSEQ multiplex PCR, yet TCRdb's version contains in-frame clones alone and is incomplete. The data show tens of thousands of clones, roughly 93% seen once. Sequencing was done on a sample of PBMCs. The origin of the receptors is a woman younger than 45 in good health and CMV-seronegative.

This clone was observed once. The rearrangement links TRBV5-5 to TRBJ1-5; D is perhaps TRBD1 (5 bases). V was trimmed by 3 bases and J by 0 bases, leaving 16 bases between them. The CDR3 extends over 17 amino acids. The germline V gene has CDR1 SGHKS and CDR2 YYEKEE (reference sequence). CDR3 coding DNA: TGTGCCAGCAGCTCCATCCTGGACACCGCTAGCAATCAGCCCCAGCATTTT. Its translation is CASSSILDTASNQPQHF. Using reference TRBV5-5 and TRBJ1-5 for the parts outside the CDR3, the full variable domain is DAGVTQSPTHLIKTRGQQVTLRCSPISGHKSVSWYQQVLGQGPQFIFQYYEKEERGRGNFPDRFSARQFPNYSSELNVNALLLGDSALYLCASSSILDTASNQPQHFGDGTRLSIL.

The CDR3 sequence is CASSSGGLYEQYF. The DNA for the CDR3 is TGCGCCAGCAGCTCGGGCGGACTCTACGAGCAGTACTTC. The V and J genes are TRBV5-1 and TRBJ2-5, with D perhaps TRBD2 (5 bases). The J call may be in error: the DNA end matches TRBJ2-7 better. The CDR3 is made up of 13 amino acids. Germline CDR1 reads SGHRS; CDR2 reads YFSETQ.

This chain joins TRBV4-1 and TRBJ2-3; 8 bases agree with TRBD2. Germline V gives CDR1 MGHRA, CDR2 YSYEKL. CDR3 size: 16 residues. J lost 3 bases, V lost 4 bases, and 9 bases had no gene match. CDR3 loop: CASSLSGGPPTDTQYF. In DNA form, the CDR3 reads TGCGCCAGCAGCCTAAGCGGGGGCCCCCCAACAGATACGCAGTATTTT.

The rearrangement uses TRBV11-1 and TRBJ1-1; D gene unclear. The CDR3 loop spans 14 amino acids. Trimming left V 7 bases short and J 0 bases short, with 12 bases between. Germline CDR1 reads SGHAT; CDR2 reads FQDESV (reference sequence). CDR3 sequence reads: CASTTMAMNTEAFF. As DNA, the CDR3 is TGTGCCAGCACCACTATGGCCATGAACACTGAAGCTTTCTTT.

The rearrangement joins TRBV19 to TRBJ1-4; 8 nucleotides match TRBD1. The CDR3 sequence is 13 residues long. V shed 10 bases, J shed 7 bases, and the junction held 8 bases outside the gene matches. The germline CDR1 and CDR2 sequences are LNHDA and SQIVND (reference sequence). The DNA for the CDR3 is TGTGCCACGCGGACAGGGTTCATTGAAAAACTGTTTTTT. Its protein is CATRTGFIEKLFF.

This clone was counted only a few times. This chain connects TRBV7-9 to TRBJ2-1; 14 bases map to TRBD2. Per germline, CDR1 SEHNR and CDR2 FQNEAQ (reference sequence). The CDR3 runs 16 residues. Trimming at V came to 4 bases and at J to 5 bases, leaving 4 bases not matched to a gene. CDR3 in amino acids: CASSYGLAGGDNEQFF. CDR3 nucleotide sequence: TGTGCCAGCAGCTATGGACTAGCGGGAGGTGACAATGAGCAGTTCTTC.

The chain is built from TRBV6-5 and TRBJ1-1; a possible D gene is TRBD1 (5 bases). The V and J ends lost 5 bases and 7 bases respectively, with 17 bases between them. Germline V CDR1 and CDR2: MNHEY, SVGAGI. This CDR3 has 14 residues. The CDR3 DNA is TGTGCCAGCAGTCAGCCCCTGCGACAGAATGAAGCTTTCTTT. Translated, it gives CASSQPLRQNEAFF.

The V call is TRBV19, the J call TRBJ1-2; unclear D gene. Trimming removed 0 bases at V and 0 bases at J, with 8 bases between. Germline CDR1 LNHDA, CDR2 SQIVND (reference sequence). CDR3 length: 15 residues. The CDR3 protein is CASSIDGRTNYGYTF. The CDR3 coding sequence is TGTGCCAGTAGTATAGACGGCAGGACTAACTATGGCTACACCTTC.

V usage is TRBV7-9 and J usage is TRBJ2-2; 8 bases match TRBD2. This CDR3 is built from 16 residues. Per the germline V gene, CDR1 is SEHNR and CDR2 is FQNEAQ (reference sequence). V gave up 1 base and J gave up 6 bases; unmatched junction bases: 7. CDR3: CASSLDGRAYAGELFF. The CDR3 bases are TGTGCCAGCAGCTTAGACGGGAGGGCCTACGCCGGGGAGCTGTTTTTT.

The chain has TRBV30 and TRBJ2-5, with a tentative D call TRBD1 (5 bases). The CDR3 is 14 residues long. Trimming left V 3 bases short and J 0 bases short, with 11 bases between. The germline gives CDR1 GTSNPN, CDR2 SVGIG (reference sequence). CDR3 sequence: CAWRSQVYQETQYF. As DNA, the CDR3 is TGTGCCTGGAGGTCACAGGTGTACCAAGAGACCCAGTACTTC.

The chain recombines TRBV28 with TRBJ1-4; 8 nucleotides align to TRBD1. This CDR3 region has 15 residues. The germline CDR1 and CDR2 sequences are MDHEN and SYDVKM. Trimming at V came to 1 base and at J to 8 bases, leaving 6 bases not matched to a gene. This CDR3 reads CASSLSTRGQEKLFF. DNA of the CDR3: TGTGCCAGCAGTTTATCCACCAGGGGGCAGGAAAAACTGTTTTTT. Based on the CDR3 plus reference TRBV28 and TRBJ1-4, the full variable domain is DVKVTQSSRYLVKRTGEKVFLECVQDMDHENMFWYRQDPGLGLRLIYFSYDVKMKEKGDIPEGYSVSREKKERFSLILESASTNQTSMYLCASSLSTRGQEKLFFGSGTQLSVL.

This chain joins TRBV30 and TRBJ1-1, with TRBD1 identical over 7 bases. This CDR3 contains 14 residues. V shed 2 bases and J 3 bases; nucleotides not matched to a gene: 6. CDR1 GTSNPN and CDR2 SVGIG come from the germline V gene (reference sequence). CDR3 coding DNA: TGTGCCTGGAGTCCAGGGGGGCGCGACACTGAAGCTTTCTTT. Translating it yields CAWSPGGRDTEAFF.

V gene TRBV30 combines with J gene TRBJ1-4, with D possibly TRBD1 on 5 matching bases. Trimming removed 1 base at V and 8 bases at J, with 14 bases between. The germline gives CDR1 GTSNPN, CDR2 SVGIG (reference sequence). The CDR3 consists of 14 residues. This CDR3 is CAWSGNQGREKLFF. As DNA, the CDR3 is TGTGCCTGGAGTGGAAATCAGGGAAGGGAAAAACTGTTTTTT.

The J gene is TRBJ1-2, the V gene TRBV10-3, with D possibly being TRBD1 (6 bases). The germline V and J ends were trimmed by 10 bases and 3 bases, with 15 bases remaining between them. Germline V gene data show CDR1 as ENHRY and CDR2 as SYGVKD. The CDR3 loop spans 13 amino acids. The CDR3 DNA is TGTGCCACCCGGGGGGGGCTCGACTATGGCTACACCTTC. It is translated as CATRGGLDYGYTF.

In its sample, this clone was seen once. The chain combines TRBV7-2 with TRBJ2-6; D is ambiguous. V was cut by 3 bases and J by 0 bases, with 6 bases left in between. The CDR3 runs to 15 residues. CDR1 and CDR2 from the germline V gene are SGHTA and FQGNSA. CDR3 region: CASSFVYSGANVLTF. The CDR3 nucleotides read TGTGCCAGCAGCTTCGTCTACTCTGGGGCCAACGTCCTGACTTTC.

The CDR3 DNA follows: TGTGCCAGCAGTGCCCAGGGGCATTCTGAAAAACTGTTTTTT. Protein product: CASSAQGHSEKLFF. The chain recombines TRBV2 with TRBJ1-4, with D perhaps TRBD1 (6 bases). V lost 4 bases to trimming and J lost 7 bases, with 13 bases between them. The CDR3 has 14 residues. Germline V lookup: CDR1 SNHLY, CDR2 FYNNEI.

J is TRBJ2-7 and V is TRBV19; 7 nucleotides match TRBD2. Germline values: CDR1 LNHDA, CDR2 SQIVND (reference sequence). The CDR3 extends over 15 amino acids. V lost 6 bases and J lost 3; bases outside the gene matches: 11. CDR3 sequence: CASSPKWGGSYEQYF. DNA for the CDR3: TGTGCCAGTAGCCCTAAGTGGGGCGGGAGCTACGAGCAGTACTTC.

CDR3 region: CASSLQGANVLTF. The CDR3 DNA follows: TGCGCCAGCAGCTTGCAGGGGGCCAACGTCCTGACTTTC. The V gene is TRBV5-1, the J gene TRBJ2-6; no reliable D call. Trimming took 1 base from V and 4 from J, leaving 3 bases between them. Looked up from germline, CDR1 is SGHRS and CDR2 is YFSETQ. The CDR3 is 13 amino acids.

The rearrangement links TRBV7-9 to TRBJ2-7, with 7 nucleotides matching TRBD1. The CDR3 contains 16 residues. J lost 0 bases, V lost 5 bases, and 10 bases had no gene match. Germline-derived CDR1 and CDR2 are SEHNR and FQNEAQ (reference sequence). The CDR3 DNA reads TGTGCCAGCAGCCCCCTAAGGGGGACAGTCTCCTACGAGCAGTACTTC. It specifies CASSPLRGTVSYEQYF.

This chain uses TRBV27 with TRBJ2-7; a weak D match, TRBD1 (6 bases). V was pared by 3 bases and J by 4 bases, with 22 bases between. Germline V gives CDR1 MNHEY, CDR2 SMNVEV (reference sequence). The CDR3 loop spans 17 amino acids. The CDR3 here is CASSFGDSVAGAYEQYF. The CDR3 DNA is TGTGCCAGCAGTTTCGGGGATTCAGTGGCAGGGGCGTACGAGCAGTACTTC.

The chain carries TRBV5-1 and TRBJ2-7, with D maybe TRBD2 (6 bases). V lost 1 base to trimming and J lost 3 bases, with 11 bases between them. The CDR3 is 14 residues long. Germline CDR1 and CDR2: SGHRS and YFSETQ. CDR3 bases: TGCGCCAGCAGCTTGCTAGCGACAGACTACGAGCAGTACTTC. Protein product: CASSLLATDYEQYF.

The DNA for the CDR3 is TGCGCCAGCAGCTCGGGAGACCATGAAAAACTGTTTTTT. Its translation is CASSSGDHEKLFF. V gene TRBV5-1 combines with J gene TRBJ1-4, with D unresolved. Germline V CDR1 and CDR2: SGHRS, YFSETQ. The CDR3 length is 13 residues. Trimming stripped 3 bases from V and 6 bases from J, with 9 bases between.

This clone was seen just once. This rearrangement joins TRBV2 to TRBJ2-3; possibly TRBD1 for D (6 bases). The germline CDR1 and CDR2 sequences are SNHLY and FYNNEI. V lost 4 bases and J 0 bases, leaving 11 bases between the germline ends. This CDR3 spans 15 amino acids. CDR3 region: CASSVDSASTDTQYF. DNA of the CDR3: TGTGCCAGCAGTGTGGACAGCGCTAGCACAGATACGCAGTATTTT.

The rearrangement uses TRBV7-9 and TRBJ1-5; 8 bases are a match to TRBD1. This CDR3 is built from 16 residues. The J segment lost 4 bases and the V segment lost 3 bases, leaving 8 bases of the junction unmatched. From germline, CDR1 is SEHNR and CDR2 FQNEAQ (reference sequence). The CDR3 is CASSFEDRAGNQPQHF. In nucleotides, the CDR3 is TGTGCCAGCAGCTTCGAGGACAGGGCTGGAAATCAGCCCCAGCATTTT.

The J gene is TRBJ1-2, the V gene TRBV5-1, with 8 bases fitting TRBD1. Germline CDR1 SGHRS, CDR2 YFSETQ. This CDR3 is 16 amino acids long. V shed 3 bases, J shed 7 bases, and the junction held 14 bases outside the gene matches. CDR3 bases: TGCGCCAGCAGCTGGGGGCTTTCAGGGGGCGCGAGTGGCTACACCTTC. Its protein product is CASSWGLSGGASGYTF.